This record looks at one T cell receptor beta chain sequence and its context. What it binds is unknown. The data were produced by immunoSEQ multiplex PCR, yet TCRdb's version contains in-frame clones alone and is incomplete. The data hold around 160,000 clones, with 70% to 90% observed a single time. These data belong to a study of cytotoxic CD8 clonotypes in ibrutinib-treated CLL. Study overall: About 24 partial and 2 complete responses; at median roughly 67 months, approximately 14 remitted, roughly 12 progressed. Regarding the study as a whole: Public clonotypes (which were uncommon) either contracted or remained stable on treatment.

Sequenced material: PBMCs, taken at disease progression, from a patient treated with ibrutinib. This receptor was taken from a human donor with chronic lymphocytic leukemia.

This CDR3 reads CASSLAPGDRGRETQYF. The CDR3 DNA follows: TGTGCCAGCAGCCTCGCCCCGGGAGACAGGGGGCGGGAGACCCAGTACTTC. The chain employs TRBV27 and TRBJ2-5; TRBD1 matches at 10 bases. CDR1 is MNHEY, CDR2 SMNVEV, per germline (reference sequence). V gave up 6 bases and J gave up 5 bases; unmatched junction bases: 15. This CDR3 has 17 residues.